This section outlines one TCR beta chain sequence together with its context. The authors' processing: Estimation of nucleated cell counts was performed using reference gene primer amplification. Clones were sequenced by immunoSEQ multiplex PCR, and TCRdb holds only the in-frame ones, with some missing. V, J and clone size were drawn from that table, and D and trimming were deduced from the DNA. The repertoire consists of roughly 120,000 clones, with around 86% occurring once and the leading ten covering roughly 4.9%. This specimen belongs to a study of blood T cell repertoires in COVID-19. Whole-study context: Donors in the United States, Italy and Spain gave samples during acute or convalescent COVID-19.

J lost 9 bases, V lost 3 bases, and 1 base had no gene match. Germline loops: CDR1 SNHLY, CDR2 FYNNEI. The length of the CDR3 is 14 residues. The clonotype originates from a human donor in a cohort sampled during active COVID-19. V is TRBV2 and J is TRBJ2-1; the match to TRBD2 covers 14 bases. The sequenced material came from peripheral blood. The CDR3 protein is CASSDGLAGGEQFF. CDR3 nucleotides: TGTGCCAGCAGTGATGGACTAGCGGGAGGTGAGCAGTTCTTC.